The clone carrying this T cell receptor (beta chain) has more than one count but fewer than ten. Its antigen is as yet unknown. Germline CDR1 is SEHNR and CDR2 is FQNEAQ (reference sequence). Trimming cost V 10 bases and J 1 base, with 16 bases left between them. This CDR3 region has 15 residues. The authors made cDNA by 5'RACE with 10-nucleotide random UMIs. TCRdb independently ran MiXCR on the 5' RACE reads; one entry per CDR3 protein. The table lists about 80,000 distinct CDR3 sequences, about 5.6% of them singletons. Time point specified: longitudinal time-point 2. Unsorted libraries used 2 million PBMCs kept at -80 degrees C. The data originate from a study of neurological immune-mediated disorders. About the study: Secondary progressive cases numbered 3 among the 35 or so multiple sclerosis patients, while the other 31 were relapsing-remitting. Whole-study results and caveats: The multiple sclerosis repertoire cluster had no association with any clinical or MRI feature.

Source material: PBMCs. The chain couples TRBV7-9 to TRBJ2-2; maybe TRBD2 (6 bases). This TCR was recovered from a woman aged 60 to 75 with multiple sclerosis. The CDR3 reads CANPTGTLNTGELFF. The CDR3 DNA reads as TGTGCCAACCCAACCGGGACTCTGAACACCGGGGAGCTGTTTTTT.